Following are 15 T cell receptor beta chains from one sample sequenced in a study of blood T cells in healthy people across ages. A second about 7 to 11 cycle PCR used barcoded and J-beta primers. TCRdb re-called the 5' RACE reads with MiXCR, one entry per CDR3 protein. The table shows about 830,000 distinct CDR3 sequences, with 60% to 80% occurring only once. The source material was blood. These receptors were collected from a man aged 25 to 40 in good health.

The chain uses TRBV2 and TRBJ2-5; tentatively, D is TRBD1 (5 bases). The CDR3 contains 15 residues. Germline CDR1 is SNHLY and CDR2 is FYNNEI. Deletions cut 4 bases from V and 2 bases from J, with 14 bases between. CDR3 protein: CASSGLAGQQETQYF. Written as DNA, the CDR3 is TGTGCCAGCAGTGGGTTGGCAGGACAACAAGAGACCCAGTACTTC.

V gene TRBV20-1 combines with J gene TRBJ2-6; tentatively, D is TRBD1 (5 bases). The CDR3 covers 16 residues. CDR1 and CDR2 from the germline V gene are DFQATT and SNEGSKA (reference sequence). Trimming shortened V by 5 bases and J by 0 bases, and 14 bases separated the two germline ends. CDR3 protein: CSARAGRGSGANVLTF. Written as DNA, the CDR3 is TGCAGTGCTCGGGCAGGGCGAGGCTCTGGGGCCAACGTCCTGACTTTC.

V gene TRBV7-2 combines with J gene TRBJ2-1, with D tentatively TRBD2 (5 bases). CDR1 and CDR2 from the germline V gene are SGHTA and FQGNSA. This CDR3 is 13 amino acids long. With 2 bases removed from V and 7 bases from J, the gap between germline ends came to 9 bases. The CDR3: CASSLNGDNEQFF. CDR3 DNA sequence: TGTGCCAGCAGCTTAAACGGGGATAATGAGCAGTTCTTC.

There are many counts of this clonotype. In DNA form, the CDR3 reads TGTGCCAGCAGTTTTGGCCGAAGCCAGCCCCAGCATTTT. Translation: CASSFGRSQPQHF. The chain uses TRBV12-3 or TRBV12-4 and TRBJ1-5, with no clear D. V lost 3 bases, J lost 7 bases, and 10 bases lay in between. The CDR3 runs to 13 residues.

The chain combines TRBV12-3 or TRBV12-4 with TRBJ2-7; TRBD1 aligns across 9 bases. This CDR3 spans 15 amino acids. J lost 5 bases, V lost 4 bases, and 9 bases had no gene match. CDR3 protein: CASSSPGQGSHEQYF. CDR3 coding DNA: TGTGCCAGCAGTTCCCCGGGACAGGGTTCCCACGAGCAGTACTTC.

The V and J genes are TRBV20-1 and TRBJ2-5; D is possibly TRBD2 (6 bases). The germline gives CDR1 DFQATT, CDR2 SNEGSKA (reference sequence). The CDR3 totals 13 residues. The DNA of the CDR3 is TGCAGCACAGAGACCGTTTTGGAGGGTGAGCAGTACTTC. Protein product: CSTETVLEGEQYF.

The chain combines TRBV6-2 or TRBV6-3 with TRBJ2-1; possibly TRBD2 for D (5 bases). This CDR3 has 17 amino acids. The V end lost 0 bases, the J end lost 2 bases, and 14 bases lay between the germline ends. Germline loops: CDR1 MNHEY, CDR2 SVGEGT. CDR3 sequence: CASSYSRGNYTYNEQFF. As DNA, the CDR3 is TGTGCCAGCAGTTACTCGAGAGGGAATTATACCTACAATGAGCAGTTCTTC.

V gene TRBV14 combines with J gene TRBJ1-6; D remains unclear. CDR1 and CDR2 (germline): SGHDN, FVKESK. There are 12 residues in the CDR3. The V gene lost 0 bases and the J gene lost 14 bases, with 8 bases spanning the gap. CDR3 nucleotides: TGTGCCAGCAGCCAAGAATTGAGGACCCTCCACTTT. This encodes CASSQELRTLHF.

V is TRBV10-3 and J is TRBJ2-1; 7 nucleotides match TRBD2. Per the germline V gene, CDR1 is ENHRY and CDR2 is SYGVKD. J was trimmed by 6 bases and V by 2 bases; bases with no gene match: 10. The CDR3 contains 16 residues. The CDR3 DNA reads as TGTGCCATCAGTGAGCCCCTAGCGGAAGAGGGCAATGAGCAGTTCTTC. Translated: CAISEPLAEEGNEQFF.

This chain links TRBV5-1 with TRBJ2-3; possibly TRBD2 for D (5 bases). V lost 4 bases and J lost 2, with 17 bases in between. CDR3 length equals 16 residues. The V gene's germline CDR1 is SGHRS and CDR2 YFSETQ. The CDR3 sequence is CASSLRRPRHTDTQYF. CDR3 bases: TGCGCCAGCAGCCTCCGGAGGCCAAGGCACACAGATACGCAGTATTTT.

In this sample, this clonotype turned up a few times. CDR3: CASSPGGGNTDTQYF. The CDR3 DNA reads TGTGCCAGCAGCCCTGGGGGGGGTAACACAGATACGCAGTATTTT. The rearrangement uses TRBV5-6 and TRBJ2-3; 7 bases align to TRBD2. J was trimmed by 2 bases and V by 4 bases; bases with no gene match: 7. Germline V gene data show CDR1 as SGHDT and CDR2 as YYEEEE. The CDR3 covers 15 residues.

DNA of the CDR3: TGTGCCAGCAGCCTTCTAGCGGGGCCTCGAGAGACCCAGTACTTC. Translating gives CASSLLAGPRETQYF. The chain joins TRBV12-3 or TRBV12-4 to TRBJ2-5; 9 positions match TRBD2. This CDR3 is 15 amino acids long. V lost 6 bases to trimming and J lost 4 bases; unmatched junction nucleotides: 9.

A few counts support this clonotype. This chain connects TRBV28 to TRBJ2-7; a possible D gene is TRBD2 (5 bases). Germline CDR1 MDHEN, CDR2 SYDVKM. Trimming took off 8 bases at V and 1 base at J, with 9 bases between the two ends. The CDR3 totals 12 residues. The CDR3 region is CASGERSYEQYF. The CDR3 DNA reads as TGTGCCAGCGGGGAGAGGTCCTACGAGCAGTACTTC. Supplemented by reference TRBV28 and TRBJ2-7, the full variable domain reads DVKVTQSSRYLVKRTGEKVFLECVQDMDHENMFWYRQDPGLGLRLIYFSYDVKMKEKGDIPEGYSVSREKKERFSLILESASTNQTSMYLCASGERSYEQYFGPGTRLTVT.

This rearrangement joins TRBV9 to TRBJ2-7; possibly TRBD2 for D (5 bases). Germline assignment: CDR1 SGDLS and CDR2 YYNGEE. Trimming removed 4 bases from V and 6 bases from J, with 17 bases in between. This CDR3 is 14 amino acids long. Here the CDR3 reads CASSSEGGVPEQYF. In DNA form, the CDR3 reads TGTGCCAGCAGCTCCGAGGGTGGGGTTCCCGAGCAGTACTTC.

This sequence joins TRBV7-9 and TRBJ2-7; a weak D match, TRBD1 (6 bases). The J call may be mistaken, given a closer DNA end match to TRBJ2-5. This CDR3 comprises 14 residues. Per the germline V gene, CDR1 is SEHNR and CDR2 is FQNEAQ (reference sequence). The CDR3 here is CASSVPGDKKTQYF. CDR3 sequence (DNA): TGTGCCAGTTCCGTGCCCGGGGACAAAAAGACCCAGTACTTC.